The 13 T cell receptor beta chains given below trace back to one sample, sequenced in a study of cytomegalovirus exposure and HLA in healthy donors. In the PCR, 60 Vbeta and 13 Jbeta primers were used. The table came from immunoSEQ multiplex PCR; TCRdb's copy has only in-frame clones and leaves some out. This table has roughly 160,000 clones, approximately 71% appearing once. Material: PBMCs. The receptors originated from a middle-aged woman in good health and CMV-seropositive.

The table lists this clone with a few counts. The chain uses TRBV2 and TRBJ1-2; D remains ambiguous. This CDR3 is 14 amino acids long. V was pared by 3 bases and J by 3 bases, with 11 bases between. Germline lookup yields CDR1 SNHLY and CDR2 FYNNEI. The CDR3 is CASSEDGRYYGYTF. The CDR3 DNA reads as TGTGCCAGCAGTGAGGACGGGAGGTACTATGGCTACACCTTC.

V gene TRBV6-5 combines with J gene TRBJ2-1, with a weak D call TRBD2 (5 bases). Germline loops: CDR1 MNHEY, CDR2 SVGAGI. V was trimmed by 2 bases and J by 8 bases, leaving 10 bases between them. CDR3 size: 13 residues. CDR3 nucleotide sequence: TGTGCCAGCAGTTACGATGAGGGAGATGAGCAGTTCTTC. This codes for CASSYDEGDEQFF.

In its sample, this clone was seen once. This chain uses TRBV4-3 with TRBJ2-1, with TRBD2 matching 13 bases. After removal of 1 base from V and 0 bases from J, the junction contained 9 bases not matched to a gene. The V gene's germline CDR1 is LGHNA and CDR2 YSLEER. The CDR3 has 20 amino acids. CDR3 residues: CASSQARTSGSRGSYNEQFF. CDR3 DNA: TGCGCCAGCAGCCAAGCCCGGACTAGCGGGAGTAGGGGCTCCTACAATGAGCAGTTCTTC.

The chain has TRBV7-2 and TRBJ2-1; 7 positions agree with TRBD1. The CDR3 contains 17 residues. Germline trimming cut 1 base from V and 6 bases from J; bases unmatched to any gene: 12. Germline values: CDR1 SGHTA, CDR2 FQGNSA. This CDR3 reads CASSLEHTRAGGNEQFF. DNA of the CDR3: TGTGCCAGCAGCTTAGAACATACCCGGGCAGGGGGCAATGAGCAGTTCTTC.

This chain connects TRBV28 to TRBJ2-5; TRBD2 matches at 9 bases. J gave up 5 bases and V 4 bases, and 5 bases lay outside the gene matches. The CDR3 contains 14 residues. Germline CDR1 MDHEN, CDR2 SYDVKM. CDR3 coding DNA: TGTGCCAGCAGTTCTAGCGGGATGATCGAGACCCAGTACTTC. This codes for CASSSSGMIETQYF.

This chain connects TRBV5-4 to TRBJ1-4; D is perhaps TRBD1 (6 bases). Trimming removed 2 bases at V and 4 bases at J, with 12 bases between. The CDR3 is 15 amino acids. The germline CDR1 and CDR2 sequences are SGHNT and YYREEE (reference sequence). The CDR3 protein is CASSLRTVNNEKLFF. The CDR3 DNA reads TGTGCCAGCAGCTTAAGGACAGTAAATAATGAAAAACTGTTTTTT. Variable domain in full (rest from reference TRBV5-4 and TRBJ1-4): ETGVTQSPTHLIKTRGQQVTLRCSSQSGHNTVSWYQQALGQGPQFIFQYYREEENGRGNFPPRFSGLQFPNYSSELNVNALELDDSALYLCASSLRTVNNEKLFFGSGTQLSVL.

The genes are TRBV27 and TRBJ1-2; D gene uncertain. V lost 6 bases, J lost 4 bases, and 21 bases lay in between. Germline V gives CDR1 MNHEY, CDR2 SMNVEV (reference sequence). This CDR3 has 16 amino acids. CDR3 DNA sequence: TGTGCCAGCAGCCAAAAGGGAAGGAGGCGGCCCTATGGCTACACCTTC. Translated: CASSQKGRRRPYGYTF.

As to this clone: This same CDR3 is encoded by further DNA sequences in the sample. The chain links TRBV4-1 to TRBJ2-1; maybe TRBD1 (6 bases). Trimming took off 0 bases at V and 10 bases at J, with 10 bases between the two ends. From germline, CDR1 is MGHRA and CDR2 YSYEKL. CDR3 length: 13 amino acids. The chain's CDR3 is CASSQDVGHEQFF. CDR3 coding DNA: TGCGCCAGCAGCCAAGATGTGGGACACGAGCAGTTCTTC.

The chain recombines TRBV7-9 with TRBJ2-3, with TRBD1 as a possible D gene (6 bases). Germline CDR1 reads SEHNR; CDR2 reads FQNEAQ (reference sequence). The CDR3 consists of 17 residues. V gave up 9 bases and J gave up 2 bases, with 24 bases separating them. In DNA, the CDR3 is TGTGCCAGGACAATAAATGGACAGCGGAGTTTCACAGATACGCAGTATTTT. This encodes CARTINGQRSFTDTQYF.

This clone has just a few counts. The chain uses TRBV5-8 and TRBJ2-2; 8 bases are shared with TRBD1. CDR3 size: 15 residues. Germline values: CDR1 SGHTS, CDR2 YDEGEE. After removal of 5 bases from V and 3 bases from J, the junction contained 6 bases not matched to a gene. For the CDR3, the DNA is TGTGCCAGCAGACAGGGACAGGTTTACACCGGGGAGCTGTTTTTT. Amino acids: CASRQGQVYTGELFF. The whole variable domain, remainder taken from reference TRBV5-8 and TRBJ2-2, is EAGVTQSPTHLIKTRGQQATLRCSPISGHTSVYWYQQALGLGLQFLLWYDEGEERNRGNFPPRFSGRQFPNYSSELNVNALELEDSALYLCASRQGQVYTGELFFGEGSRLTVL.

The rearrangement joins TRBV27 to TRBJ2-3; possibly TRBD2 for D (5 bases). The V and J ends lost 3 bases and 0 bases respectively, with 13 bases between them. Germline values: CDR1 MNHEY, CDR2 SMNVEV (reference sequence). The CDR3 is 16 residues long. In DNA, the CDR3 is TGTGCCAGCAGTTTCGGGAACACACCAAGCACAGATACGCAGTATTTT. It encodes CASSFGNTPSTDTQYF.

CDR3 residues: CASSLLRGTGNTIYF. The CDR3 coding sequence is TGTGCCAGCAGCTTACTGAGGGGGACTGGAAACACCATATATTTT. This chain uses TRBV11-2 with TRBJ1-3; maybe TRBD1 (6 bases). V was clipped by 2 bases and J by 2 bases, with 10 bases between them. CDR1 and CDR2 (germline): SGHAT, FQNNGV. The CDR3 covers 15 residues. The full variable domain, its missing parts supplied by reference TRBV11-2 and TRBJ1-3, is EAGVAQSPRYKIIEKRQSVAFWCNPISGHATLYWYQQILGQGPKLLIQFQNNGVVDDSQLPKDRFSAERLKGVDSTLKIQPAKLEDSAVYLCASSLLRGTGNTIYFGEGSWLTVV.

The chain links TRBV19 to TRBJ2-5; 11 nucleotides line up with TRBD1. The V gene's germline CDR1 is LNHDA and CDR2 SQIVND (reference sequence). The junction had 3 bases not matched to a gene; V was cut back by 2 bases and J by 1 base. The CDR3 is 16 amino acids. In nucleotides, the CDR3 is TGTGCCAGTAGTATATCCGGGACAGGGGGCCAAGAGACCCAGTACTTC. As protein: CASSISGTGGQETQYF.